This T cell receptor (beta chain) was recovered during a study of CD8 T cells in ankylosing spondylitis. Study conclusions and caveats: Reportedly, disease-linked clones are significantly enriched in ankylosing spondylitis patients' matched synovial fluid. A TCR beta motif of roughly eight highly homologous variants appeared characteristic of ankylosing spondylitis blood.

This clonotype showed up just a few times. Its antigen is still unknown. Germline lookup yields CDR1 SGHTA and CDR2 FQGNSA. The CDR3 length is 11 residues. The V gene lost 1 base and the J gene lost 8 bases, with 3 bases spanning the gap. TCRdb passed the 5' RACE reads through MiXCR, listing each CDR3 protein once. The table shows 80,000 to 90,000 distinct CDR3 sequences, with 25% to 35% occurring only once. This sequence was found in a male donor with ankylosing spondylitis or in good health (not recorded which). The chain recombines TRBV7-2 with TRBJ2-1; no clear D. Sequencing was done on a sample of blood, either unsorted or a sorted T cell fraction (not recorded which). This CDR3 is CASSLVYEQFF. CDR3 in DNA: TGTGCCAGCAGCTTAGTTTATGAGCAGTTCTTC.